This T cell receptor beta chain was obtained from a study of CD8 T cells in ankylosing spondylitis. The germline V gene encodes CDR1 SGHRS and CDR2 YFSETQ. J lost 3 bases, V lost 4 bases, and 2 bases had no gene match. This CDR3 has 15 residues. This clonotype appeared many times. Researchers built TCR beta libraries using quantitative 5'-RACE with molecular barcodes. TCRdb recomputed calls from the 5' RACE reads with MiXCR, one row per CDR3 protein. The repertoire holds 150,000 to 200,000 distinct CDR3 sequences, around a sixth seen once, with approximately 4% in the top ten. The sample was blood, either unsorted or a sorted T cell fraction (not recorded which). This chain connects TRBV5-1 to TRBJ2-5; 14 bases match TRBD2. This sequence was found in a male donor aged 10 to 30 with ankylosing spondylitis or in good health (not recorded which). The CDR3 sequence: CASSTGLAGEETQYF. CDR3 nucleotide sequence: TGCGCCAGCAGCACGGGACTAGCGGGAGAAGAGACCCAGTACTTC. Full variable domain (missing parts from reference TRBV5-1 and TRBJ2-5): KAGVTQTPRYLIKTRGQQVTLSCSPISGHRSVSWYQQTPGQGLQFLFEYFSETQRNKGNFPGRFSGRQFSNSRSEMNVSTLELGDSALYLCASSTGLAGEETQYFGPGTRLLVL.